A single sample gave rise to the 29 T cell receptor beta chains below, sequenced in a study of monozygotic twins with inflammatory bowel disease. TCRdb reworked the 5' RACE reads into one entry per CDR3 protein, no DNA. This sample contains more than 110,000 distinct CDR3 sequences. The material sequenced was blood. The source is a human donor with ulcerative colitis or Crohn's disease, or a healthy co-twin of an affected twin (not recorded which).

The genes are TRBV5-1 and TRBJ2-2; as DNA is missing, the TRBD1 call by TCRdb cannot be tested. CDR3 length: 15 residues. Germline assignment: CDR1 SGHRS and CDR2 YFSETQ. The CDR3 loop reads CASSLVGASTGELFF.

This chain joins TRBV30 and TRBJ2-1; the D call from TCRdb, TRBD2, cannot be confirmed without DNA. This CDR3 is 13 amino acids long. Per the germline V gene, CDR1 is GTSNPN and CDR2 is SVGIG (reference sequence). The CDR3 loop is CAGRLAGDNEQFF.

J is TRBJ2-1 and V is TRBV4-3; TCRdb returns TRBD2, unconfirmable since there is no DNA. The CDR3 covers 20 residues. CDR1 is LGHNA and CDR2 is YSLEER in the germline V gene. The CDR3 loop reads CASSQEPPGLAPSSYNEQFF.

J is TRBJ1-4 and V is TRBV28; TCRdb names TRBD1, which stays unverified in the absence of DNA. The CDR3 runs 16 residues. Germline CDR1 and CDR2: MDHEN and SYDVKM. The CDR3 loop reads CASSLGLGGLDEKLFF.

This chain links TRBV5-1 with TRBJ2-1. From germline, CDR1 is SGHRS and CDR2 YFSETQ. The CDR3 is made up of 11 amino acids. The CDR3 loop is CASSFTDEQSF. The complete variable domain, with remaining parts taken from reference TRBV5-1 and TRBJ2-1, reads KAGVTQTPRYLIKTRGQQVTLSCSPISGHRSVSWYQQTPGQGLQFLFEYFSETQRNKGNFPGRFSGRQFSNSRSEMNVSTLELGDSALYLCASSFTDEQSFGPGTRLTVL.

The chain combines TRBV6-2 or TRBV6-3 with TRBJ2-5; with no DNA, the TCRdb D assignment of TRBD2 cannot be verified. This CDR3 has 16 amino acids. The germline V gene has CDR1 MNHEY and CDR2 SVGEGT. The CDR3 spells CASSHRRLAGEETQYF.

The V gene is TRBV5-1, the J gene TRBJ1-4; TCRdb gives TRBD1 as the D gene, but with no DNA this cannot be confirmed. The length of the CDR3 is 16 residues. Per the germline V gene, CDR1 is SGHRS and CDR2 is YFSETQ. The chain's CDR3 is CASSLEPPQGIEKLFF.

CDR3 amino acids: CATTQFPGLAGVGKADTQYF. V usage is TRBV6-2 or TRBV6-3 and J usage is TRBJ2-3; TCRdb proposes TRBD2, but this gene call is untestable without DNA. CDR1 is MNHEY and CDR2 is SVGEGT in the germline V gene. There are 20 residues in the CDR3.

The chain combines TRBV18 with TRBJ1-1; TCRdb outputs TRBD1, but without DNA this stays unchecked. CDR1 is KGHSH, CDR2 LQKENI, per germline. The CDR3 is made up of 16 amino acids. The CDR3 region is CASSPRLGTGNTEAFF. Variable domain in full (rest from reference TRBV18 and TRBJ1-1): NAGVMQNPRHLVRRRGQEARLRCSPMKGHSHVYWYRQLPEEGLKFMVYLQKENIIDESGMPKERFSAEFPKEGPSILRIQQVVRGDSAAYFCASSPRLGTGNTEAFFGQGTRLTVV.

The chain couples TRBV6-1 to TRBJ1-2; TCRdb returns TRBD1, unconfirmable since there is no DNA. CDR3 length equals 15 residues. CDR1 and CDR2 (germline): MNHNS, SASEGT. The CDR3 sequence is CASSPRGGLNYGYTF.

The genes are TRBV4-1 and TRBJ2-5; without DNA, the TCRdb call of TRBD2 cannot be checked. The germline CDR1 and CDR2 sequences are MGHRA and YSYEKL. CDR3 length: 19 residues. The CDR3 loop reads CASSQDPPLAGGPGETQYF.

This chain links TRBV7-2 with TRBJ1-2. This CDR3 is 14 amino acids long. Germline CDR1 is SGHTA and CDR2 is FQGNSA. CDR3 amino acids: CASSLGGGLSGYTF. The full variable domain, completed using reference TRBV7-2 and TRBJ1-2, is GAGVSQSPSNKVTEKGKDVELRCDPISGHTALYWYRQSLGQGLEFLIYFQGNSAPDKSGLPSDRFSAERTGGSVSTLTIQRTQQEDSAVYLCASSLGGGLSGYTFGSGTRLTVV.

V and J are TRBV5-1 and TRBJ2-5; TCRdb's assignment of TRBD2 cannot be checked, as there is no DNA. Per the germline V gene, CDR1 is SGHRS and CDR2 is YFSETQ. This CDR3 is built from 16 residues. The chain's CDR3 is CASSPRGLAGRETQYF.

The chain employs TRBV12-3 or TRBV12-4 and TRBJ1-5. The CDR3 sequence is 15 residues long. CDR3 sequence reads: CASSFGVSGNQPQHF.

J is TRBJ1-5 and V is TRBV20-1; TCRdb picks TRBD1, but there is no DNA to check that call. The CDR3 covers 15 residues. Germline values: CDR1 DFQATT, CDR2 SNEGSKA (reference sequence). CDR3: CSAVPRDKSNQPQHF.

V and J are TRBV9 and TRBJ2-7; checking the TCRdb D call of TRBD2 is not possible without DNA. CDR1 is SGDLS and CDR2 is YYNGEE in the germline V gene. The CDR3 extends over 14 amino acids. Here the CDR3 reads CASSRRPLSDEQYF.

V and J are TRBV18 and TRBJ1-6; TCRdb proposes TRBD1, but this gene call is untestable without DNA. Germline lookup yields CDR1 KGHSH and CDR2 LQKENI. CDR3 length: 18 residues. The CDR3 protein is CASSPSARPLGYNSPLHF. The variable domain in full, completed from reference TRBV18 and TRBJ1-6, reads NAGVMQNPRHLVRRRGQEARLRCSPMKGHSHVYWYRQLPEEGLKFMVYLQKENIIDESGMPKERFSAEFPKEGPSILRIQQVVRGDSAAYFCASSPSARPLGYNSPLHFGNGTRLTVT.

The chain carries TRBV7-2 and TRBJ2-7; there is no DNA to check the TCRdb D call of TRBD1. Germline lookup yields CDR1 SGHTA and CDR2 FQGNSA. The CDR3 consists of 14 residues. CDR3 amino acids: CASSLEIVGGEQYF.

CDR3 amino acids: CSASGTSGRSTDTQYF. This chain joins TRBV20-1 and TRBJ2-3; TCRdb indicates TRBD2, and absent DNA this call remains unverified. The CDR3 sequence is 16 residues long. Germline values: CDR1 DFQATT, CDR2 SNEGSKA (reference sequence).

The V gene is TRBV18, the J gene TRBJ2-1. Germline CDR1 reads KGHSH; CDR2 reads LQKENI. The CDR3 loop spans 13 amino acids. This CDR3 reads CASSPDGYNEQFF.

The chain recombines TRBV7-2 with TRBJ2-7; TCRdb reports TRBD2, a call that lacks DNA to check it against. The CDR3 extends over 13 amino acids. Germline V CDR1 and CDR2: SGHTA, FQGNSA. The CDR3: CASSLGLAYEQYF. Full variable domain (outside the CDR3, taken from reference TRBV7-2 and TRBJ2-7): GAGVSQSPSNKVTEKGKDVELRCDPISGHTALYWYRQSLGQGLEFLIYFQGNSAPDKSGLPSDRFSAERTGGSVSTLTIQRTQQEDSAVYLCASSLGLAYEQYFGPGTRLTVT.

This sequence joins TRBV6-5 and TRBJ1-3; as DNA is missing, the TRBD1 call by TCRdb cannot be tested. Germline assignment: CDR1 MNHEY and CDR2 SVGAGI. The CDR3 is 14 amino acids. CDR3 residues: CASSFVGPGNTIYF.

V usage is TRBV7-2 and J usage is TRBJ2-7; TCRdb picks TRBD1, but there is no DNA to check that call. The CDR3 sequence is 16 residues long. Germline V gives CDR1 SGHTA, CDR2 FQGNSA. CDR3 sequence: CASSFPPRDRGNEQYF. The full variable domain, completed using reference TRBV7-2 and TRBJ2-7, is GAGVSQSPSNKVTEKGKDVELRCDPISGHTALYWYRQSLGQGLEFLIYFQGNSAPDKSGLPSDRFSAERTGGSVSTLTIQRTQQEDSAVYLCASSFPPRDRGNEQYFGPGTRLTVT.

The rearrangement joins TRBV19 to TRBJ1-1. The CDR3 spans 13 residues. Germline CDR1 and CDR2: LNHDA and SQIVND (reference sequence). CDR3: CASILMGTHEAFF.

The CDR3 sequence is CASSLVSGPYNEQFF. The chain is built from TRBV5-1 and TRBJ2-1; TCRdb lists TRBD2, though no DNA is available to test this call. The CDR3 spans 15 residues. Germline assignment: CDR1 SGHRS and CDR2 YFSETQ.

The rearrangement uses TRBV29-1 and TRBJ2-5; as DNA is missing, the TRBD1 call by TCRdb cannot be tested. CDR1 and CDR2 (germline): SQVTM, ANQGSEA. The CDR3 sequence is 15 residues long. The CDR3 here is CSVTTARTGQETQYF.

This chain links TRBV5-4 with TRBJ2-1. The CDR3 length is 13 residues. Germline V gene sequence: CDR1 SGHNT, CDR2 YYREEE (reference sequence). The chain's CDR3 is CASSPHSWQEQFF. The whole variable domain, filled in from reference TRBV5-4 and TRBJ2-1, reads ETGVTQSPTHLIKTRGQQVTLRCSSQSGHNTVSWYQQALGQGPQFIFQYYREEENGRGNFPPRFSGLQFPNYSSELNVNALELDDSALYLCASSPHSWQEQFFGPGTRLTVL.

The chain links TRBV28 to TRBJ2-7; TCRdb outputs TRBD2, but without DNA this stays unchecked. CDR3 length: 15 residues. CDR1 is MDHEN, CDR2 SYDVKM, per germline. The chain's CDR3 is CASSLLSSGRYEQYF.

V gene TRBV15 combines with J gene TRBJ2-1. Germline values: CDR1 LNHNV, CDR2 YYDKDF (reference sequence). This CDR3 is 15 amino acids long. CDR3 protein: CATSRERTLYNEQFF.